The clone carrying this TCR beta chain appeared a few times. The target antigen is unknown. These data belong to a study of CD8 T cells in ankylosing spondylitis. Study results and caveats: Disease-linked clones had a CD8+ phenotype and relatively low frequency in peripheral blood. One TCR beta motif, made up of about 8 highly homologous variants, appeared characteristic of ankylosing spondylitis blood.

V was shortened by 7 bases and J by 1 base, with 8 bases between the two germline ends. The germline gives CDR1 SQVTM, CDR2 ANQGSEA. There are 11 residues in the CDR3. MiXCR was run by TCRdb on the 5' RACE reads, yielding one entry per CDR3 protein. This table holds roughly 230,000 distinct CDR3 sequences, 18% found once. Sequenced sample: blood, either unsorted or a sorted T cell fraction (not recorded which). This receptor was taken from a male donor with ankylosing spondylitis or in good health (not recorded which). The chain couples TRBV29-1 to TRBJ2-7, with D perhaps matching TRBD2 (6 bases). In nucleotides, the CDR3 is TGCAGCGCCGGAGGGTCCTACGAGCAGTACTTC. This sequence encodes CSAGGSYEQYF.